This T cell receptor (beta chain) was documented in a study of blood T cell repertoires in COVID-19. Study overall: Sample material is recorded as cDNA or gDNA derived from T cells, B-cell-depleted T cells, or PBMCs.

Assignment of participants to cohorts was predicated upon participant-reported clinical history. Those designated as exposed participants met a COVID-19 case within 2 weeks before study entry. Under the authors' procedure: The authors estimated nucleated cell counts from reference gene primer amplification. The data were produced by immunoSEQ multiplex PCR, yet TCRdb's version contains in-frame clones alone and is incomplete. V and J calls and clone size are as listed in that table; D and trimming were resolved from the DNA. This table holds more than 150,000 clones, 70% to 80% found once. The sequenced sample consisted of PBMCs or T cells enriched from blood (not recorded which). The TCR originated in a man aged 55 to 70 who had been exposed to COVID-19.

This CDR3 reads CASSMGQGNEKLFF. The CDR3 DNA follows: TGTGCCAGCAGCATGGGACAGGGTAATGAAAAACTGTTTTTT. The chain carries TRBV5-8 and TRBJ1-4; 9 bases line up with TRBD1. V trimming: 4 bases; J trimming: 4 bases; junction bases outside the gene matches: 2. Germline V CDR1 and CDR2: SGHTS, YDEGEE. This CDR3 contains 14 residues. Filled out from reference TRBV5-8 and TRBJ1-4, the complete variable domain reads EAGVTQSPTHLIKTRGQQATLRCSPISGHTSVYWYQQALGLGLQFLLWYDEGEERNRGNFPPRFSGRQFPNYSSELNVNALELEDSALYLCASSMGQGNEKLFFGSGTQLSVL.